The text below deals with one T cell receptor (beta chain). This same CDR3 is encoded by further DNA sequences in the sample. The data belong to a study of blood T cell repertoires in COVID-19. Study summary: Acute and convalescent COVID-19 samples came from the United States, Italy and Spain.

In the authors' methods: Nucleated cell number was recorded as an estimate derived from reference gene primer amplification. The data were produced by immunoSEQ multiplex PCR, yet TCRdb's version contains in-frame clones alone and is incomplete. V, J and clone size are those of that table, while D and trimming were read from the DNA. The table records 350,000 to 400,000 clones, roughly 92% of them present only once. Cohorts were determined from participant-reported clinical history. V dropped 1 base and J dropped 0; count of bases not matched to a gene: 2. The CDR3 covers 14 residues. Germline lookup yields CDR1 GTSNPN and CDR2 SVGIG (reference sequence).

Input material: PBMCs or T cells enriched from blood (not recorded which). V is TRBV30 and J is TRBJ1-1; 7 bases map to TRBD1. The source is a woman in her 40s who had been exposed to COVID-19. The CDR3 DNA reads as TGTGCCTGGAGTGAGACAGGGCTGAACACTGAAGCTTTCTTT. The encoded protein is CAWSETGLNTEAFF. Filled out from reference TRBV30 and TRBJ1-1, the complete variable domain reads SQTIHQWPATLVQPVGSPLSLECTVEGTSNPNLYWYRQAAGRGLQLLFYSVGIGQISSEVPQNLSASRPQDRQFILSSKKLLLSDSGFYLCAWSETGLNTEAFFGQGTRLTVV.